A single sample gave rise to the 28 T cell receptor beta chains below, sequenced in a study of T cells in Graves' hyperthyroidism and ophthalmopathy. RNA transcripts gave rise to amplified TCR beta CDR3 regions. Researchers ran a first-round RT-PCR on the TCR CDR3 using the HTBI primer set. TCRdb reanalysed the multiplex PCR reads using MiXCR and keeps one entry per CDR3 protein. The sample holds about 560,000 distinct CDR3 sequences, 16% seen once. Sequencing input: blood. The receptors derive from a woman between 18 and 30 years old with Graves' hyperthyroidism.

In its sample, this clonotype was seen a few times. The V and J genes are TRBV24-1 and TRBJ2-2; 9 bases agree with TRBD1. CDR1 KGHDR and CDR2 SFDVKD come from the germline V gene. With 9 bases clipped from V and 8 bases from J, the junction kept 15 bases outside the gene matches. The CDR3 has 16 amino acids. The DNA of the CDR3 is TGTGCCACCCTAGATGGACAGGGGACTCTCCCTGGGGAGCTGTTTTTT. It codes for CATLDGQGTLPGELFF.

The V and J genes are TRBV10-3 and TRBJ2-5, with no clear D. Looked up from germline, CDR1 is ENHRY and CDR2 is SYGVKD. The CDR3 spans 15 residues. The V end lost 0 bases, the J end lost 3 bases, and 11 bases lay between the germline ends. The chain's CDR3 is CAISESTRVEETQYF. The CDR3 nucleotides are TGTGCCATCAGTGAGTCGACTCGGGTTGAAGAGACCCAGTACTTC.

This clonotype was seen many times. The chain links TRBV6-2 or TRBV6-3 to TRBJ1-1; 9 positions match TRBD1. This CDR3 comprises 15 residues. Germline CDR1 and CDR2: MNHEY and SVGEGT. V lost 5 bases, J lost 1 base, and 5 bases stayed unmatched. The CDR3 protein is CASSAYRGRNTEAFF. CDR3 in DNA: TGTGCCAGCAGTGCGTACAGGGGGCGGAACACTGAAGCTTTCTTT.

The rearrangement links TRBV19 to TRBJ1-1; possibly TRBD1 for D (5 bases). The CDR3 runs 11 residues. Per the germline V gene, CDR1 is LNHDA and CDR2 is SQIVND (reference sequence). The germline V and J ends were trimmed by 7 bases and 6 bases, with 9 bases remaining between them. The CDR3 DNA sequence: TGTGCCAGTAAGGGGTCCCCTGAAGCTTTCTTT. Amino acids: CASKGSPEAFF.

This clonotype was detected ten times or more. The chain joins TRBV20-1 to TRBJ2-7, with unresolved D. The CDR3 covers 11 residues. Germline V CDR1 and CDR2: DFQATT, SNEGSKA (reference sequence). V lost 5 bases and J lost 3, with 8 bases in between. This chain's CDR3 is CSAGSRYEQYF. The CDR3 DNA follows: TGCAGTGCTGGGTCCCGCTACGAGCAGTACTTC.

The chain recombines TRBV5-1 with TRBJ2-2, with D tentatively TRBD2 (5 bases). CDR3 length equals 14 residues. V lost 5 bases and J 4 bases, leaving 12 bases between the germline ends. The germline CDR1 and CDR2 sequences are SGHRS and YFSETQ. CDR3 DNA sequence: TGCGCCAGCAGAAGACGGGAAAGCACCGGGGAGCTGTTTTTT. Translation gives CASRRRESTGELFF.

The chain joins TRBV19 to TRBJ2-1; 7 bases agree with TRBD1. Trimming removed 6 bases from V and 6 bases from J; junction bases left unmatched: 11. CDR1 is LNHDA and CDR2 is SQIVND in the germline V gene (reference sequence). This CDR3 spans 15 amino acids. CDR3 bases: TGTGCCAGTAGGCCAGGGGAGACAGGGACCAATGAGCAGTTCTTC. Its protein is CASRPGETGTNEQFF.

This clonotype was detected a few times. V usage is TRBV29-1 and J usage is TRBJ2-2; 7 positions agree with TRBD2. The CDR3 sequence is 11 residues long. V shed 6 bases, J shed 6 bases, and the junction held 1 base outside the gene matches. CDR1 is SQVTM and CDR2 is ANQGSEA in the germline V gene. In DNA, the CDR3 is TGCAGCGTGGCGGGGGCCGGGGAGCTGTTTTTT. Protein product: CSVAGAGELFF.

The chain uses TRBV19 and TRBJ2-2, with unresolved D. The germline V gene encodes CDR1 LNHDA and CDR2 SQIVND (reference sequence). The CDR3 extends over 14 amino acids. The germline V and J ends were trimmed by 5 bases and 6 bases, with 13 bases remaining between them. Here the CDR3 reads CASSLGPASGELFF. The CDR3, as DNA: TGTGCCAGTAGTCTAGGCCCAGCCTCCGGGGAGCTGTTTTTT.

This clonotype was observed at least ten times. V gene TRBV7-2 combines with J gene TRBJ2-5; 9 nucleotides agree with TRBD1. Germline V CDR1 and CDR2: SGHTA, FQGNSA. After removal of 6 bases from V and 9 bases from J, the junction contained 8 bases not matched to a gene. The CDR3 loop spans 13 amino acids. In DNA, the CDR3 is TGTGCCAGCAGAGGGACAGGGTTGATCTCCCAGTACTTC. Residues: CASRGTGLISQYF. The full variable domain, completed using reference TRBV7-2 and TRBJ2-5, is GAGVSQSPSNKVTEKGKDVELRCDPISGHTALYWYRQSLGQGLEFLIYFQGNSAPDKSGLPSDRFSAERTGGSVSTLTIQRTQQEDSAVYLCASRGTGLISQYFGPGTRLLVL.

This clonotype was seen ten or more times. The gene calls are TRBV4-2 and TRBJ2-1, with 10 bases fitting TRBD2. The CDR3 sequence is 15 residues long. Germline trimming cut 2 bases from V and 3 bases from J; bases unmatched to any gene: 1. CDR1 and CDR2 from the germline V gene are LGHNA and YNFKEQ. The chain's CDR3 is CASSQPSGSYNEQFF. CDR3 coding DNA: TGTGCCAGCAGCCAACCTAGCGGGAGCTACAATGAGCAGTTCTTC.

This clonotype was observed a few times. The J gene is TRBJ2-5, the V gene TRBV7-2; possible D gene TRBD2, 5 bases. The CDR3 contains 14 residues. From germline, CDR1 is SGHTA and CDR2 FQGNSA. With 4 bases removed from V and 4 bases from J, the gap between germline ends came to 13 bases. CDR3 sequence: CASSSITRGETQYF. Here the CDR3 DNA reads TGTGCCAGCAGCTCCATTACTAGAGGAGAGACCCAGTACTTC. Based on the CDR3 plus reference TRBV7-2 and TRBJ2-5, the full variable domain is GAGVSQSPSNKVTEKGKDVELRCDPISGHTALYWYRQSLGQGLEFLIYFQGNSAPDKSGLPSDRFSAERTGGSVSTLTIQRTQQEDSAVYLCASSSITRGETQYFGPGTRLLVL.

This clonotype showed up many times. The rearrangement links TRBV2 to TRBJ2-1; D is unclear. The CDR3 extends over 13 amino acids. Germline assignment: CDR1 SNHLY and CDR2 FYNNEI. V lost 3 bases, J lost 5 bases, and 8 bases lay in between. CDR3 amino acids: CASSDGWNNEQFF. DNA for the CDR3: TGTGCCAGCAGTGATGGGTGGAACAATGAGCAGTTCTTC. Full variable domain (remainder filled in from reference TRBV2 and TRBJ2-1): EPEVTQTPSHQVTQMGQEVILRCVPISNHLYFYWYRQILGQKVEFLVSFYNNEISEKSEIFDDQFSVERPDGSNFTLKIRSTKLEDSAMYFCASSDGWNNEQFFGPGTRLTVL.

This clonotype was observed many times. The rearrangement links TRBV20-1 to TRBJ2-5, with TRBD2 matching 8 bases. Looked up from germline, CDR1 is DFQATT and CDR2 is SNEGSKA (reference sequence). This CDR3 contains 16 residues. The junction had 13 bases not matched to a gene; V was cut back by 3 bases and J by 4 bases. CDR3 loop: CSASLTSGTSLETQYF. CDR3 nucleotide sequence: TGCAGTGCTAGCCTAACTAGCGGCACCTCGTTAGAGACCCAGTACTTC.

This clonotype was seen a few times. This chain links TRBV7-9 with TRBJ2-7; no clear D gene. V shed 3 bases and J shed 5 bases, with 14 bases lying between them. This CDR3 contains 14 residues. Germline loops: CDR1 SEHNR, CDR2 FQNEAQ (reference sequence). Written as DNA, the CDR3 is TGTGCCAGCAGCTTTAGCTCCGGCTTCAACGAGCAGTACTTC. It translates to CASSFSSGFNEQYF.

Ten or more counts support this clonotype. The V call is TRBV10-3, the J call TRBJ2-1; D is perhaps TRBD1 (6 bases). This CDR3 has 17 residues. V lost 6 bases to trimming and J lost 0 bases, with 18 bases between them. CDR1 ENHRY and CDR2 SYGVKD come from the germline V gene. CDR3 DNA: TGTGCCATCAGGAGGGGAACACAGGGTAGCTCCTACAATGAGCAGTTCTTC. Its protein is CAIRRGTQGSSYNEQFF.

The chain links TRBV11-2 to TRBJ1-3; TRBD1 matches at 10 bases. The CDR3 consists of 17 residues. Germline CDR1 SGHAT, CDR2 FQNNGV. Germline trimming cut 4 bases from V and 7 bases from J; bases unmatched to any gene: 13. The CDR3 spells CASSSISQDRGRNTIYF. The CDR3 bases are TGTGCCAGCAGCTCCATCTCTCAAGACAGGGGGCGGAACACCATATATTTT.

The chain links TRBV29-1 to TRBJ1-2; the D is unclear. Looked up from germline, CDR1 is SQVTM and CDR2 is ANQGSEA. The CDR3 length is 9 residues. Trimming took 1 base from V and 8 from J, leaving 2 bases between them. The CDR3 bases are TGCAGCGTTGAAGGGGGCTACACCTTC. It specifies CSVEGGYTF.

Ten or more counts support this clonotype. This chain uses TRBV12-5 with TRBJ1-1, with 8 bases lining up with TRBD1. The CDR3 has 16 residues. The J segment lost 0 bases and the V segment lost 7 bases, leaving 10 bases of the junction unmatched. The germline V gene has CDR1 LGHNT and CDR2 FRNRAP. The CDR3 is CASAGRQGMMNTEAFF. DNA for the CDR3: TGTGCTAGTGCGGGAAGACAGGGGATGATGAACACTGAAGCTTTCTTT.

This clonotype was found a few times. The V gene is TRBV5-1, the J gene TRBJ2-3; D possibly corresponds to TRBD1 (5 bases). This CDR3 is built from 15 residues. V lost 0 bases to trimming and J lost 4 bases, with 12 bases between them. Germline CDR1 and CDR2: SGHRS and YFSETQ. The CDR3 reads CASSLAVRGADTQYF. CDR3 nucleotides: TGCGCCAGCAGCTTGGCAGTAAGGGGCGCAGATACGCAGTATTTT.

A single count supports this clonotype. The chain carries TRBV27 and TRBJ1-1; D unclear. In germline, CDR1 is MNHEY, CDR2 SMNVEV (reference sequence). The CDR3 covers 13 residues. V shed 6 bases and J shed 0 bases, with 8 bases lying between them. The CDR3 bases are TGTGCCAGCAGATCTTCAGTGAACACTGAAGCTTTCTTT. The encoded protein is CASRSSVNTEAFF.

The chain links TRBV3-1 to TRBJ2-2; 7 bases map to TRBD2. With V trimmed by 4 bases and J by 1 base, 9 bases remained unmatched. There are 17 residues in the CDR3. CDR1 is LGHDT and CDR2 is YNNKEL in the germline V gene (reference sequence). CDR3 protein: CASSRGGAGVNTGELFF. CDR3 DNA sequence: TGTGCCAGCAGCCGGGGCGGGGCGGGGGTGAACACCGGGGAGCTGTTTTTT.

V is TRBV29-1 and J is TRBJ2-5; 7 bases align to TRBD2. Germline lookup yields CDR1 SQVTM and CDR2 ANQGSEA. The CDR3 has 13 amino acids. J lost 5 bases, V lost 4 bases, and 7 bases had no gene match. In DNA form, the CDR3 reads TGCAGCGTTGTAAGAGCGGGATCGGAGACCCAGTACTTC. It specifies CSVVRAGSETQYF. Supplemented by reference TRBV29-1 and TRBJ2-5, the full variable domain reads SAVISQKPSRDICQRGTSLTIQCQVDSQVTMMFWYRQQPGQSLTLIATANQGSEATYESGFVIDKFPISRPNLTFSTLTVSNMSPEDSSIYLCSVVRAGSETQYFGPGTRLLVL.

This clonotype was seen repeatedly, ten times or more. The chain links TRBV2 to TRBJ2-5; a possible D gene is TRBD1 (6 bases). Looked up from germline, CDR1 is SNHLY and CDR2 is FYNNEI. V was pared by 10 bases and J by 0 bases, with 12 bases between. This CDR3 region has 13 residues. CDR3 loop: CATSQGYQETQYF. Written as DNA, the CDR3 is TGTGCCACTTCACAGGGTTACCAAGAGACCCAGTACTTC.

This clonotype was counted only a few times. V is TRBV29-1 and J is TRBJ2-5; D may be TRBD1 (6 bases). Germline loops: CDR1 SQVTM, CDR2 ANQGSEA. CDR3 size: 12 residues. The V end lost 6 bases, the J end lost 5 bases, and 13 bases lay between the germline ends. The CDR3 loop is CSVDQGLETQYF. As DNA, the CDR3 is TGCAGCGTCGACCAGGGGCTGGAGACCCAGTACTTC. Full variable domain (missing parts from reference TRBV29-1 and TRBJ2-5): SAVISQKPSRDICQRGTSLTIQCQVDSQVTMMFWYRQQPGQSLTLIATANQGSEATYESGFVIDKFPISRPNLTFSTLTVSNMSPEDSSIYLCSVDQGLETQYFGPGTRLLVL.

Remarks on this clonotype: A read error is possible here, since a much larger clone lies one base away. This sequence joins TRBV3-2 and TRBJ1-2; no DNA check was done on the table's D call, TRBD1. TRBV3-2 constitutes a pseudogene. This CDR3 region has 15 residues. CDR3 protein: CASSQGSPQGGGYTF. CDR3 nucleotides: TGTGCCAGCAGCCAAGGGTCCCCACAGGGCGGAGGCTACACCTTC.

This clonotype has more than one count but fewer than ten. The rearrangement links TRBV19 to TRBJ1-1; D is perhaps TRBD1 (5 bases). This CDR3 has 15 amino acids. V gave up 1 base and J gave up 7 bases, with 16 bases separating them. Germline CDR1 LNHDA, CDR2 SQIVND (reference sequence). DNA of the CDR3: TGTGCCAGTAGTATAGGGGGCTCTACAAGCAGTGAAGCTTTCTTT. It is translated as CASSIGGSTSSEAFF. The full variable domain, its missing parts supplied by reference TRBV19 and TRBJ1-1, is DGGITQSPKYLFRKEGQNVTLSCEQNLNHDAMYWYRQDPGQGLRLIYYSQIVNDFQKGDIAEGYSVSREKKESFPLTVTSAQKNPTAFYLCASSIGGSTSSEAFFGQGTRLTVV.

On this clonotype itself: This may be a read error: a much more frequent sequence differs by one nucleotide. The chain links TRBV5-1 to TRBJ2-7; 11 nucleotides agree with TRBD2. Germline loops: CDR1 SGHRS, CDR2 YFSETQ. The CDR3 is made up of 18 amino acids. CDR3 loop: CASSLMYGTSGSSYKQYF. The DNA for the CDR3 is TGCGCCAGCAGCTTGATGTATGGGACTAGCGGCAGCTCCTACAAGCAGTACTTC.